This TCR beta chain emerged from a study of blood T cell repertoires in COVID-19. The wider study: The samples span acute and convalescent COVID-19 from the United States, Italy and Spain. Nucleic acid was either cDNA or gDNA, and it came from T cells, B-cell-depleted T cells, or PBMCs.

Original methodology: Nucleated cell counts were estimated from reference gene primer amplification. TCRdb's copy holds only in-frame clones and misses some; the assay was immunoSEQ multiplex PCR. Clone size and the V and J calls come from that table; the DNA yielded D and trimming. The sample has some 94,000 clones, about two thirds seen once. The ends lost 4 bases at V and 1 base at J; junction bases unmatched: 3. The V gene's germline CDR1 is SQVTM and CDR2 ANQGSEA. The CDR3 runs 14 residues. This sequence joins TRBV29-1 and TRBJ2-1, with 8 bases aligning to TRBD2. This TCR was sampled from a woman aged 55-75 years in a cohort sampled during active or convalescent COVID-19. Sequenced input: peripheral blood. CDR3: CSVVPGGSYNEQFF. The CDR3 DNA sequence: TGCAGCGTTGTGCCGGGGGGGTCCTACAATGAGCAGTTCTTC.